Listed below are T cell receptor beta chains from one sample, sequenced in a study of beta chain features in type 1 diabetes. Clones were read by immunoSEQ multiplex PCR, and TCRdb kept only the in-frame ones, dropping some. In the table there are about 340,000 clones, approximately 10% of which are singletons. Sequencing used central memory CD4+ T cells from blood. Receptor source: a man aged 25-45 years with type 1 diabetes. Both conserved end residues are part of each CDR3. D genes are given only for firm matches. The listing skips clone size in some rows; elsewhere it reads once, few, many or a size class.

j_gene | d_gene | abundance | v_gene | CDR3nt | CDR3aa
TRBJ1-6 | . | . | TRBV25-1 | TGTGCCAGCAGTGAAGACGGTAGATATAATTCACCCCTCCACTTT | CASSEDGRYNSPLHF
TRBJ2-1 | . | . | TRBV7-2 | TGTGCCAGCAGCTCCTATGTCTACAATGAGCAGTTCTTC | CASSSYVYNEQFF
TRBJ1-4 | . | . | TRBV4-3 | TGCGCCAGCAGCCGGGAGGCAGGGAATAATGAAAAACTGTTTTTT | CASSREAGNNEKLFF
TRBJ2-1 | TRBD1 | few | TRBV18 | TGTGCCAGCTCACAGGGGTGGACAGGGACGGATGAGCAGTTCTTC | CASSQGWTGTDEQFF
TRBJ2-3 | TRBD2 | . | TRBV7-9 | TGTGCCAGCAGCTTCCCTCCCCGACTAGCGGGGAACTCAGATACGCAGTATTTT | CASSFPPRLAGNSDTQYF
TRBJ2-3 | . | many | TRBV7-6 | TGTGCCAGCAGCTTAGCGCTCACAGGGCAAGATACGCAGTATTTT | CASSLALTGQDTQYF
TRBJ1-4 | . | many | TRBV14 | TGTGCCAGCAGCCCGGGGATTTATGAAAAACTGTTTTTT | CASSPGIYEKLFF
TRBJ2-7 | . | . | TRBV4-1 | TGCGCCAGCAGCCAGACTGGGGCAAATTCCTACGAGCAGTACTTC | CASSQTGANSYEQYF
TRBJ2-5 | . | . | TRBV18 | TGTGCCAGCTCACCACCGTCGACTACGGGGACCCAGTACTTC | CASSPPSTTGTQYF
TRBJ2-1 | . | few | TRBV7-2 | TGTGCCAGCAGCCGCCCCAATGGTGAGCAGTTCTTC | CASSRPNGEQFF
TRBJ2-2 | . | few | TRBV30 | TGTGCCTGGGCCAGGGTTTCCAACACCGGGGAGCTGTTTTTT | CAWARVSNTGELFF
TRBJ1-4 | . | few | TRBV7-2 | TGTGCCAGCAGCTTAGGATCCCCCGGGGTTGGTGAAAAACTGTTTTTT | CASSLGSPGVGEKLFF
TRBJ2-1 | . | few | TRBV7-2 | TGTGCCAGCAGCTTAGTCGGCGGTGGGGGCAATGAGCAGTTCTTC | CASSLVGGGGNEQFF
TRBJ1-6 | . | . | TRBV6-6 | TGTGCCAGCAGTTCGGGGTTATCCTATAATTCACCCCTCCACTTT | CASSSGLSYNSPLHF
TRBJ2-3 | . | . | TRBV30 | TGTGCCTGGAGTGTAGGGGGAGATACGCAGTATTTT | CAWSVGGDTQYF
TRBJ1-3 | . | few | TRBV7-2 | TGTGCCAGCAGCCCGCATTCCGGGGGGATAGGAGGAAACACCATATATTTT | CASSPHSGGIGGNTIYF
TRBJ2-7 | . | few | TRBV10-3 | TGTGCCATCAGTGAGTCGAAGCACGAGCAGTACTTC | CAISESKHEQYF
TRBJ1-5 | . | . | TRBV27 | TGTGCCAGCAGTTTAATACCGGACTACGATCAGCCCCAGCATTTT | CASSLIPDYDQPQHF
TRBJ1-6 | TRBD1 | many | TRBV7-9 | TGTGCCAGCAGCTTAGCGACGGGACAGGGGAATTCACCCCTCCACTTT | CASSLATGQGNSPLHF
TRBJ2-3 | . | . | TRBV5-1 | TGCGCCAGCAGCTTGGGACAAGAGGCAGATACGCAGTATTTT | CASSLGQEADTQYF
TRBJ2-1 | TRBD1 | . | TRBV11-2 | TGTGCCAGCAGGTTAAGGGTTCTAGGACAGGGGGCAAATGAGCAGTTCTTC | CASRLRVLGQGANEQFF
TRBJ1-3 | . | . | TRBV29-1 | TGCAGCGTTGAATACCCTGGAAACACCATATATTTT | CSVEYPGNTIYF
TRBJ2-5 | TRBD2 | few | TRBV14 | TGTGCCAGCAGCCAACCTAGCGGGGCCTACCAAGAGACCCAGTACTTC | CASSQPSGAYQETQYF
TRBJ2-1 | TRBD2 | many | TRBV9 | TGTGCCAGCAGCCCCAGCGGGATAGACTCCTACAATGAGCAGTTCTTC | CASSPSGIDSYNEQFF
TRBJ2-3 | TRBD2 | . | TRBV4-3 | TGCGCCAGCAGCCAAGACTCGGGACTATCGACCCCAGATACGCAGTATTTT | CASSQDSGLSTPDTQYF
TRBJ1-5 | . | few | TRBV30 | TGTGCCTGGAGTGCCCTCCTTAATCAGCCCCAGCATTTT | CAWSALLNQPQHF
TRBJ1-1 | . | many | TRBV7-2 | TGTGCCAGCAGCTTCGGACTGCTCATGAACACTGAAGCTTTCTTT | CASSFGLLMNTEAFF
TRBJ1-6 | . | . | TRBV10-3 | TGTGCCATCACTGGCGGCGGAAATTCACCCCTCCACTTT | CAITGGGNSPLHF
TRBJ1-1 | . | . | TRBV10-3 | TGTGCCATCAGTGAGTCCGCAGAGTTCACTGAAGCTTTCTTT | CAISESAEFTEAFF
TRBJ2-2 | TRBD2 | few | TRBV9 | TGTGCCAGCAGCCTAACTAGCGGGAGGAACACCGGGGAGCTGTTTTTT | CASSLTSGRNTGELFF
TRBJ2-2 | TRBD1 | many | TRBV6-6 | TGTGCCAGCACCCTTGGAGAGACAGGGTCCGGCGGGGAGCTGTTTTTT | CASTLGETGSGGELFF
TRBJ2-3 | TRBD1 | few | TRBV5-1 | TGCGCCAGCGGACAGGGGGCTGACGCAGATACGCAGTATTTT | CASGQGADADTQYF
TRBJ2-7 | TRBD1 | few | TRBV7-2 | TGTGCCAGCAGCTCCAGCCGGGACAGGGACTCCTACGAGCAGTACTTC | CASSSSRDRDSYEQYF
TRBJ1-5 | . | few | TRBV18 | TGTGCCAGCTCACCAGGGAGCAATCAGCCCCAGCATTTT | CASSPGSNQPQHF
TRBJ2-7 | TRBD2 | few | TRBV29-1 | TGCAGCGTTCGTAGCGGGGGTGGCGAGCAGTACTTC | CSVRSGGGEQYF
TRBJ1-2 | . | . | TRBV10-3 | TGTGCCATCAGTGAGAGCTCAGGGAACTATGGCTACACCTTC | CAISESSGNYGYTF